Presented here are 5 T cell receptor beta chains from one specimen sequenced in a study of regulatory T cells in long-lasting Graves disease (dated by TCRdb to about 2021). Read against the paper, the sample's time point label means: persistent/refractory GD, antithyroid drugs over 5 years with positive TRAb. For both TCR sequencing and RNA sequencing, RNA was extracted from PBMCs in TRIzol. The library was prepared using multiplex PCR. The instrument given in TCRdb is Illumina HiSeq 4000. TCR beta libraries were built with iRepertoire HTBI primers and Arm-PCR amplification of CDR3 regions. TCRdb reprocessed the public reads (quality trimming at Q25 with fastp, clone calling with MiXCR) and kept in-frame beta chains. When rows share a CDR3 protein, they turn into one entry using the most common DNA and genes. Within this sample are 650,000 to 700,000 distinct CDR3 sequences, with about 30% of them counted one time only. The top ten clonotypes cover roughly 40% of the sample.

The sequenced sample was peripheral blood mononuclear cells (PBMCs), obtained when the disease was refractory, from a patient treated with antithyroid drugs. The receptors derive from a female donor with Graves disease.

This clonotype was seen repeatedly, ten times or more. The chain combines TRBV11-3 with TRBJ2-5; 8 bases match TRBD1. Germline V CDR1 and CDR2: SGHNT, YENEEA. J lost 0 bases, V lost 5 bases, and 8 bases had no gene match. This CDR3 region has 16 residues. CDR3 in amino acids: CASSKRQGSNQETQYF. The CDR3 DNA follows: TGTGCCAGCAGCAAAAGACAGGGGTCGAACCAAGAGACCCAGTACTTC.

This clonotype has just a few counts. The rearrangement uses TRBV30 and TRBJ1-5, with TRBD1 matching over 7 bases. The CDR3 has 13 amino acids. After removal of 5 bases from V and 6 bases from J, the junction contained 7 bases not matched to a gene. Germline V gene data show CDR1 as GTSNPN and CDR2 as SVGIG (reference sequence). The CDR3 DNA reads as TGTGCCTGGGCAAGGGGGCAAGGTCAGCCCCAGCATTTT. Residues: CAWARGQGQPQHF.

This clonotype occurred many times. This chain uses TRBV9 with TRBJ2-7; 9 bases are a match to TRBD1. J was trimmed by 3 bases and V by 0 bases; bases with no gene match: 4. This CDR3 has 15 amino acids. Germline assignment: CDR1 SGDLS and CDR2 YYNGEE. The CDR3 reads CASSVGQGGGYEQYF. The CDR3 region has the DNA TGTGCCAGCAGCGTAGGACAGGGGGGCGGCTACGAGCAGTACTTC.

The genes are TRBV14 and TRBJ1-1, with 7 bases that match TRBD1. V gave up 7 bases and J gave up 4 bases; unmatched junction bases: 6. This CDR3 has 13 amino acids. Germline CDR1 is SGHDN and CDR2 is FVKESK. In DNA form, the CDR3 reads TGTGCCAGCAACCACCGACAGGGCACTGAAGCTTTCTTT. Translation gives CASNHRQGTEAFF.

This chain uses TRBV9 with TRBJ2-7; maybe TRBD2 (5 bases). Germline V gives CDR1 SGDLS, CDR2 YYNGEE. With 4 bases removed from V and 4 bases from J, the gap between germline ends came to 18 bases. This CDR3 contains 15 residues. CDR3 protein: CASSSRVSGRYEQYF. The CDR3 DNA reads TGTGCCAGCAGCTCCCGCGTGAGCGGCCGATACGAGCAGTACTTC.